Listed below are T cell receptor beta chains from one sample, sequenced in a study of Tregs in tolerant kidney transplant recipients. Using immunoSEQ multiplex PCR, the repertoire was profiled, and TCRdb retains in-frame clones only, with some absent. Of 120,000 or so clones in the sample, 85% to 95% were seen once. The source material was CD4+ T cells from blood. These receptor sequences come from a human donor in good health. The conserved cysteine and the conserved F or W are not part of the CDR3 here. Clone size is shown for a subset of rows, as once, few, many or a class of expanded clone.

>11|TRBJ2-1|TRBV2|.
ASSIAPYNEQF
>12|TRBJ1-3|TRBV13|.
ASSSRPSWDTIY
>11|TRBJ2-3|TRBV12-5|.
ASGLSGADTQY
>15|TRBJ2-1|TRBV7-2|.
ASSYDMGASSYNEQF
>8|TRBJ2-1|TRBV20-1|.
SGLSRAQF
>11|TRBJ1-3|TRBV29-1|.
SATGHGGNTIY
>10|TRBJ2-1|TRBV29-1|.
SVPGQENEQF
>13|TRBJ1-5|TRBV19|.
ASSIVTGGNQPQH
>12|TRBJ2-3|TRBV5-8|.
ASSFGPTTDTQY
>15|TRBJ2-1|TRBV5-1|.
ASSPFRGTVKYNEQF
>12|TRBJ1-1|TRBV18|once
ASSPNSGNTEAF
>12|TRBJ2-5|TRBV6-5|.
ASTPRGHQETQY
>14|TRBJ2-1|TRBV7-2|.
ASSLSGAGSYNEQF
>10|TRBJ1-2|TRBV28|few
ASRLPDYGYT
>12|TRBJ2-1|TRBV9|.
ASSVANSYNEQF
>14|TRBJ2-2|TRBV5-1|once
ASSPLTSGNTGELF
>11|TRBJ1-5|TRBV5-5|.
ASSSQGDQPQH
>12|TRBJ2-7|TRBV5-6|.
ASSLRRSSYEQY
>12|TRBJ1-2|TRBV6-1|.
ASSEADRGYGYT
>14|TRBJ1-4|TRBV14|.
ASSHREATSNEKLF
>13|TRBJ1-1|TRBV6-5|.
ASSFQGVMNTEAF
>13|TRBJ1-5|TRBV27|.
ASRGGVSGNQPQH
>11|TRBJ1-6|TRBV30|.
AWSRQDQSPLH
>11|TRBJ2-1|TRBV19|.
ASSGTGNREQF
>14|TRBJ2-2|TRBV19|.
ASTNPGQANTGELF
>14|TRBJ2-1|TRBV28|.
ASSPVAGSSYNEQF
>13|TRBJ2-1|TRBV7-9|.
ASSLRTSGYNEQF
>14|TRBJ1-5|TRBV19|.
ASSMARQGVYQPQH
>12|TRBJ2-5|TRBV7-8|.
ASTRDWGGETQY
>12|TRBJ1-4|TRBV5-1|.
ASRKDVTNEKLF
>13|TRBJ1-2|TRBV5-1|.
ASSTQGIANYGYT
>13|TRBJ2-7|TRBV28|.
ASSLSGRISYEQY
>13|TRBJ2-5|TRBV7-2|.
ASSFLAGRAETQY
>16|TRBJ2-7|TRBV5-4|.
ASSRTGTGSLVGDEQY
>12|TRBJ1-1|TRBV7-9|.
ASSRGMGDTEAF